Presented here are 16 T cell receptor beta chains from one specimen sequenced in a study of control samples from healthy donors and cancer patients. Some clones are missing from TCRdb's copy, which holds only in-frame ones; the method was immunoSEQ multiplex PCR. The repertoire consists of 95,000 to 100,000 clones, with around 89% occurring once and the leading ten covering under 10%. The sample comprised blood. Receptors were obtained from a man aged 25 to 40 in good health.

The table lists this clone with a count of one. The chain couples TRBV13 to TRBJ2-5, with 9 bases fitting TRBD1. From germline, CDR1 is PRHDT and CDR2 FYEKMQ (reference sequence). This CDR3 is 15 amino acids long. With V trimmed by 4 bases and J by 4 bases, 7 bases remained unmatched. CDR3 DNA: TGTGCCAGCAGCTCCGGACAGGGGAGAGGAGAGACCCAGTACTTC. The encoded protein is CASSSGQGRGETQYF.

A note on this clone: Other nucleotide sequences in the sample specify the same CDR3. This sequence joins TRBV28 and TRBJ2-6, with TRBD1 as a possible D gene (6 bases). Germline V gene sequence: CDR1 MDHEN, CDR2 SYDVKM. V lost 3 bases and J 4 bases, leaving 25 bases between the germline ends. This CDR3 has 20 amino acids. The CDR3 nucleotides are TGTGCCAGCAGTTTCCCTTTTCGGTGGGGGCTTAGTAGGGGGGCCAACGTCCTGACTTTC. It specifies CASSFPFRWGLSRGANVLTF.

The gene calls are TRBV18 and TRBJ2-5; D uncertain. The CDR3 extends over 12 amino acids. CDR1 is KGHSH, CDR2 LQKENI, per germline. Trimming removed 2 bases at V and 0 bases at J, with 1 base between. The CDR3 nucleotides are TGTGCCAGCTCACCAGACCAAGAGACCCAGTACTTC. This encodes CASSPDQETQYF.

The chain has TRBV6-4 and TRBJ2-1; 8 bases are a match to TRBD2. The CDR3 is made up of 13 amino acids. The J segment lost 8 bases and the V segment lost 3 bases, leaving 3 bases of the junction unmatched. The germline CDR1 and CDR2 sequences are MRHNA and SNTAGT. Here the CDR3 DNA reads TGTGCCAGCAGTGAGAGCGGGAGTTATGAGCAGTTCTTC. As protein: CASSESGSYEQFF.

This clone was seen only a few times. This chain joins TRBV6-6 and TRBJ1-2; D unclear. The V and J ends lost 6 bases and 5 bases respectively, with 7 bases between them. CDR1 and CDR2 (germline): MNHNY, SVGAGI (reference sequence). The CDR3 runs to 11 residues. The CDR3: CASRGSYGYTF. The CDR3 DNA is TGTGCCAGCAGGGGGTCGTATGGCTACACCTTC.

The chain links TRBV2 to TRBJ2-5; 7 bases align to TRBD2. V was pared by 5 bases and J by 0 bases, with 3 bases of the junction left unmatched. CDR3 length equals 14 residues. Germline CDR1 is SNHLY and CDR2 is FYNNEI. CDR3 in DNA: TGTGCCAGCAGTAACGGGGGGTACCAAGAGACCCAGTACTTC. It specifies CASSNGGYQETQYF.

As regards this clone: This sample also contains other DNA sequences that code for the same CDR3. The V gene is TRBV18, the J gene TRBJ2-5; possibly TRBD2 for D (6 bases). The CDR3 loop spans 15 amino acids. The V end lost 6 bases, the J end lost 5 bases, and 19 bases lay between the germline ends. Germline CDR1 KGHSH, CDR2 LQKENI. CDR3 in amino acids: CASSPPGLRQETQYF. CDR3 nucleotides: TGTGCCAGCTCTCCTCCGGGACTGAGGCAGGAGACCCAGTACTTC. Together with reference TRBV18 and TRBJ2-5, the CDR3 gives the full variable domain: NAGVMQNPRHLVRRRGQEARLRCSPMKGHSHVYWYRQLPEEGLKFMVYLQKENIIDESGMPKERFSAEFPKEGPSILRIQQVVRGDSAAYFCASSPPGLRQETQYFGPGTRLLVL.

The chain combines TRBV19 with TRBJ1-5; D gene ambiguous. The CDR3 is 15 residues long. V lost 6 bases to trimming and J lost 3 bases, with 15 bases between them. Per the germline V gene, CDR1 is LNHDA and CDR2 is SQIVND (reference sequence). CDR3 nucleotide sequence: TGTGCCAGTAGAACCCAGCCCTCTATCAATCAGCCCCAGCATTTT. It specifies CASRTQPSINQPQHF.

The gene calls are TRBV27 and TRBJ1-6; D perhaps matches TRBD1 (6 bases). CDR3 length: 13 amino acids. Germline V gene lookup returns CDR1 MNHEY and CDR2 SMNVEV (reference sequence). Trimming removed 5 bases from V and 13 bases from J, with 15 bases in between. CDR3 protein: CASSRQESAPLHF. Here the CDR3 DNA reads TGTGCCAGCAGTCGACAGGAATCGGCGCCCCTCCACTTT.

The CDR3 loop is CASSQRTGAFSGNTIYF. The CDR3 DNA sequence: TGTGCCAGCAGCCAGAGGACAGGGGCGTTTTCTGGAAACACCATATATTTT. This chain uses TRBV3-1 (or the pseudogene TRBV3-2) with TRBJ1-3, with 9 bases aligning to TRBD1. The CDR3 totals 17 residues. The junction had 7 bases not matched to a gene; V was cut back by 3 bases and J by 1 base. Germline V CDR1 and CDR2: LGHDT, YNNKEL (reference sequence).

The chain links TRBV6-1 to TRBJ2-2; 10 bases align to TRBD2. The germline CDR1 and CDR2 sequences are MNHNS and SASEGT. This CDR3 has 15 residues. Germline trimming cut 2 bases from V and 7 bases from J; bases unmatched to any gene: 4. In nucleotides, the CDR3 is TGTGCCAGCAGTGAAAGCGGGGGGGCCCACGGGGAGCTGTTTTTT. Translation gives CASSESGGAHGELFF.

The rearrangement joins TRBV7-9 to TRBJ1-2; D is undetermined. There are 12 residues in the CDR3. Trimming took off 5 bases at V and 8 bases at J, with 12 bases between the two ends. CDR1 is SEHNR and CDR2 is FQNEAQ in the germline V gene (reference sequence). CDR3 in amino acids: CASSSRQRGYTF. As DNA, the CDR3 is TGTGCCAGCAGCAGTAGACAAAGAGGCTACACCTTC.

The chain carries TRBV5-1 and TRBJ1-2, with D possibly being TRBD1 (5 bases). Germline V gene sequence: CDR1 SGHRS, CDR2 YFSETQ. The length of the CDR3 is 13 residues. V lost 5 bases, J lost 6 bases, and 14 bases lay in between. CDR3 nucleotides: TGCGCCAGCAGGGCGTCCGGGGACGATGGCTACACCTTC. Its translation: CASRASGDDGYTF.

With respect to this clone: The sample carries other DNA sequences with the same CDR3. V and J are TRBV27 and TRBJ1-5; D gene ambiguous. CDR3 length equals 11 residues. Deletions cut 8 bases from V and 7 bases from J, with 9 bases between. From germline, CDR1 is MNHEY and CDR2 SMNVEV (reference sequence). The CDR3 spells CASGIRQPQHF. CDR3 DNA: TGTGCCAGCGGTATCCGGCAGCCCCAGCATTTT.

The V gene is TRBV5-1, the J gene TRBJ1-4; no clear D. Trimming removed 4 bases from V and 8 bases from J, with 15 bases in between. Per the germline V gene, CDR1 is SGHRS and CDR2 is YFSETQ. This CDR3 spans 14 amino acids. In nucleotides, the CDR3 is TGCGCCAGCAGCCCGTCCTGGGTTGGGGAAAAACTGTTTTTT. Its protein product is CASSPSWVGEKLFF.

This sequence joins TRBV28 and TRBJ1-6, with D uncertain. The CDR3 loop spans 12 amino acids. Germline loops: CDR1 MDHEN, CDR2 SYDVKM. Trimming stripped 6 bases from V and 8 bases from J, with 8 bases between. CDR3 sequence: CASSLPYSPLHF. The CDR3 nucleotides are TGTGCCAGCAGCCTCCCATATTCACCCCTCCACTTT.